Shown below are 18 T cell receptor beta chains from a single sample sequenced in a study of blood T cell repertoires in COVID-19. TCRdb's table, derived via immunoSEQ multiplex PCR, lists solely in-frame clones and lacks some. The table records roughly 110,000 clones, roughly 80% of them present only once. Sequencing was carried out using peripheral blood. These TCRs come from a human donor in a cohort sampled during active COVID-19.

This sequence joins TRBV6-5 and TRBJ2-1, with a possible D match to TRBD2 (6 bases). The length of the CDR3 is 14 residues. Between the trimmed V and J ends, which lost 6 bases and 5 bases, there was a span of 14 bases. From germline, CDR1 is MNHEY and CDR2 SVGAGI. CDR3 residues: CASRTWGVDNEQFF. The CDR3 region has the DNA TGTGCCAGCAGGACATGGGGGGTCGACAATGAGCAGTTCTTC.

The chain employs TRBV7-9 and TRBJ1-1, with TRBD1 as a possible D gene (5 bases). The CDR3 runs 11 residues. The ends were cut back, 5 bases at V and 11 bases at J, with 12 bases in the middle. The germline V gene encodes CDR1 SEHNR and CDR2 FQNEAQ (reference sequence). The CDR3: CASSQTAPAFF. CDR3 DNA: TGTGCCAGCAGCCAGACAGCTCCGGCTTTCTTT.

This rearrangement joins TRBV11-2 to TRBJ2-5, with 7 bases fitting TRBD1. CDR3 size: 16 residues. Trimming at V came to 5 bases and at J to 1 base, leaving 10 bases not matched to a gene. In germline, CDR1 is SGHAT, CDR2 FQNNGV. The CDR3 DNA reads as TGTGCCAGCAGCACCCCCCCACGGGACAGCCAAGAGACCCAGTACTTC. It encodes CASSTPPRDSQETQYF.

The rearrangement uses TRBV4-3 and TRBJ2-5; D is unclear. The CDR3 contains 16 residues. Deletions cut 0 bases from V and 5 bases from J, with 16 bases between. CDR1 and CDR2 (germline): LGHNA, YSLEER. The chain's CDR3 is CASSQDYGGMAETQYF. The CDR3 nucleotides are TGCGCCAGCAGCCAAGATTACGGCGGTATGGCGGAGACCCAGTACTTC.

The rearrangement links TRBV7-2 to TRBJ2-5; D is perhaps TRBD2 (6 bases). The CDR3 runs to 13 residues. The ends were cut back, 4 bases at V and 5 bases at J, with 11 bases in the middle. Germline V gives CDR1 SGHTA, CDR2 FQGNSA. CDR3 sequence: CASSYLAMETQYF. The CDR3 DNA reads as TGTGCCAGCAGCTATCTAGCGATGGAGACCCAGTACTTC. Variable domain in full (rest from reference TRBV7-2 and TRBJ2-5): GAGVSQSPSNKVTEKGKDVELRCDPISGHTALYWYRQSLGQGLEFLIYFQGNSAPDKSGLPSDRFSAERTGGSVSTLTIQRTQQEDSAVYLCASSYLAMETQYFGPGTRLLVL.

The V call is TRBV5-4, the J call TRBJ1-2; perhaps TRBD1 as D (5 bases). Deletions cut 1 base from V and 4 bases from J, with 11 bases between. The CDR3 spans 14 residues. The germline gives CDR1 SGHNT, CDR2 YYREEE (reference sequence). The CDR3: CASSLLRGVYGYTF. CDR3 in DNA: TGTGCCAGCAGCTTGTTGCGGGGCGTCTATGGCTACACCTTC.

The V and J genes are TRBV4-1 and TRBJ2-7; 8 bases fit TRBD2. Germline V gene data show CDR1 as MGHRA and CDR2 as YSYEKL. V gave up 4 bases and J gave up 4 bases; unmatched junction bases: 12. CDR3 length: 16 amino acids. CDR3 region: CASSPSGGMVRYEQYF. In nucleotides, the CDR3 is TGCGCCAGCAGCCCCTCGGGAGGGATGGTGAGGTACGAGCAGTACTTC.

V is TRBV6-2 or TRBV6-3 and J is TRBJ2-3; 7 bases fit TRBD1. V was pared by 2 bases and J by 2 bases, with 7 bases of the junction left unmatched. This CDR3 region has 16 residues. Germline loops: CDR1 MNHEY, CDR2 SVGEGT. CDR3: CASSYVAGGITDTQYF. CDR3 sequence (DNA): TGTGCCAGCAGTTACGTCGCAGGGGGTATCACAGATACGCAGTATTTT.

DNA of the CDR3: TGTGCCAGCAGCTTATTACCAGCTGAAGCTTTCTTT. Its translation is CASSLLPAEAFF. The chain joins TRBV11-2 to TRBJ1-1, with D hard to call. Per the germline V gene, CDR1 is SGHAT and CDR2 is FQNNGV. Trimming pared 2 bases from V and 6 bases from J, leaving 7 bases between. This CDR3 is 12 amino acids long.

This rearrangement joins TRBV11-3 to TRBJ1-5, with D unresolved. Germline lookup yields CDR1 SGHNT and CDR2 YENEEA. This CDR3 is built from 14 residues. The ends were cut back, 6 bases at V and 0 bases at J, with 9 bases in the middle. The CDR3 spells CASRSRYSNQPQHF. CDR3 in DNA: TGTGCCAGCAGGTCCCGTTATAGCAATCAGCCCCAGCATTTT. The entire variable domain, with the rest obtained from reference TRBV11-3 and TRBJ1-5, is as follows: EAGVVQSPRYKIIEKKQPVAFWCNPISGHNTLYWYLQNLGQGPELLIRYENEEAVDDSQLPKDRFSAERLKGVDSTLKIQPAELGDSAVYLCASRSRYSNQPQHFGDGTRLSIL.

The chain employs TRBV11-2 and TRBJ2-7; 15 bases are shared with TRBD2. Germline-derived CDR1 and CDR2 are SGHAT and FQNNGV. This CDR3 contains 15 residues. Germline trimming cut 4 bases from V and 4 bases from J; bases unmatched to any gene: 2. CDR3 protein: CASSSGLAGGYEQYF. The CDR3 DNA is TGTGCCAGCAGCTCGGGACTAGCGGGAGGATACGAGCAGTACTTC.

V usage is TRBV27 and J usage is TRBJ1-6, with a tentative D call TRBD1 (6 bases). Per germline, CDR1 MNHEY and CDR2 SMNVEV (reference sequence). The V and J ends lost 8 bases and 3 bases respectively, with 11 bases between them. CDR3 size: 14 residues. CDR3 residues: CASGQFNYNSPLHF. The CDR3 DNA is TGTGCCAGCGGACAGTTCAACTATAATTCACCCCTCCACTTT.

The genes are TRBV9 and TRBJ1-3; tentative D call: TRBD1 (6 bases). The length of the CDR3 is 16 residues. Deletions cut 0 bases from V and 4 bases from J, with 14 bases between. Germline values: CDR1 SGDLS, CDR2 YYNGEE. The CDR3 loop is CASSVGGRGGGNTIYF. DNA of the CDR3: TGTGCCAGCAGCGTAGGGGGCAGGGGTGGCGGAAACACCATATATTTT.

This clone was picked up a small number of times. The J gene is TRBJ2-3, the V gene TRBV2; TRBD2 aligns across 12 bases. This CDR3 is 17 amino acids long. Germline V gene data show CDR1 as SNHLY and CDR2 as FYNNEI. Germline trimming cut 5 bases from V and 2 bases from J; bases unmatched to any gene: 8. CDR3 loop: CASSPRLAGDFTDTQYF. The CDR3 DNA follows: TGTGCCAGCAGTCCTCGACTAGCGGGAGACTTCACAGATACGCAGTATTTT.

The chain uses TRBV18 and TRBJ1-1; D not certain. Trimming took off 2 bases at V and 5 bases at J, with 9 bases between the two ends. Germline V gives CDR1 KGHSH, CDR2 LQKENI. CDR3 size: 13 residues. CDR3 sequence: CASSPSWETEAFF. In DNA form, the CDR3 reads TGTGCCAGCTCACCATCGTGGGAGACTGAAGCTTTCTTT.

As for this clone: This sample includes further DNA sequences coding for the same CDR3. The V call is TRBV29-1, the J call TRBJ2-3; D call uncertain. CDR1 is SQVTM and CDR2 is ANQGSEA in the germline V gene. The CDR3 length is 12 residues. V lost 7 bases and J 3 bases, leaving 11 bases between the germline ends. CDR3 DNA: TGCAGCGGATTAGCTGGGACAGATACGCAGTATTTT. This sequence encodes CSGLAGTDTQYF.

This clone was seen a few times. V gene TRBV28 combines with J gene TRBJ2-7; TRBD2 agrees at 12 bases. The CDR3 runs 20 residues. CDR1 MDHEN and CDR2 SYDVKM come from the germline V gene. V lost 6 bases and J lost 2; bases outside the gene matches: 20. Here the CDR3 DNA reads TGTGCCAGCAGACCACACGCCGGGGCTAGCGGGAGGGCCGTGACCTACGAGCAGTACTTC. Protein product: CASRPHAGASGRAVTYEQYF. The full variable domain, in which reference TRBV28 and TRBJ2-7 provide the parts outside the CDR3, is DVKVTQSSRYLVKRTGEKVFLECVQDMDHENMFWYRQDPGLGLRLIYFSYDVKMKEKGDIPEGYSVSREKKERFSLILESASTNQTSMYLCASRPHAGASGRAVTYEQYFGPGTRLTVT.

V usage is TRBV19 and J usage is TRBJ1-2; the D gene is possibly TRBD1 (6 bases). The CDR3 runs to 15 residues. Trimming left V 5 bases short and J 7 bases short, with 20 bases between. Germline V lookup: CDR1 LNHDA, CDR2 SQIVND (reference sequence). The DNA of the CDR3 is TGTGCCAGTAGTCCCGCCGGGGGGGCCCTAGGTGGCTACACCTTC. This sequence encodes CASSPAGGALGGYTF.